This T cell receptor (beta chain) was observed in a study of T cells in tumors after PD-1 blockade. Tumor or blood genomic DNA was sequenced, with inputs of 616 ng to 6,004 ng. This clone was found once. The table came from immunoSEQ multiplex PCR; TCRdb's copy has only in-frame clones and leaves some out. In the table there are about 63,000 clones, roughly 70% of which are singletons. The sequencing used PBMCs, collected after anti-PD-1 treatment. This receptor was obtained from a human donor with basal cell carcinoma.

The DNA for the CDR3 is TGTGCCAGCACCAACAGTAGGACTGAAGCTTTCTTT. It encodes CASTNSRTEAFF. This sequence joins TRBV7-9 and TRBJ1-1, with D uncertain. CDR3 length: 12 residues. The germline V and J ends were trimmed by 7 bases and 5 bases, with 11 bases remaining between them. Germline CDR1 and CDR2: SEHNR and FQNEAQ (reference sequence).